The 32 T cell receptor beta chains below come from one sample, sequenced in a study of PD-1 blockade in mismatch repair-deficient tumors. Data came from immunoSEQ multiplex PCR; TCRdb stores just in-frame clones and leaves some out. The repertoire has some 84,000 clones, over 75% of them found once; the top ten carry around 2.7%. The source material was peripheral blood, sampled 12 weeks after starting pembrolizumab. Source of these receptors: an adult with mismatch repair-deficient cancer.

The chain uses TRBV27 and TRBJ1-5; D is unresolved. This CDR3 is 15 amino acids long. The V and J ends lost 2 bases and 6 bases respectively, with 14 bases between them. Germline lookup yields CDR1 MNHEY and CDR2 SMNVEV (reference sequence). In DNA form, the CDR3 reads TGTGCCAGCAGTTTACATGCCGACGCGAGTCAGCCCCAGCATTTT. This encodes CASSLHADASQPQHF.

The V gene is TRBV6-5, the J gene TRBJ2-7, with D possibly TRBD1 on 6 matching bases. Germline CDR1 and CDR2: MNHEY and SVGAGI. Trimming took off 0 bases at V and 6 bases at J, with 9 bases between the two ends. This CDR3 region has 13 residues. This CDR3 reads CASSYSGHPEQYF. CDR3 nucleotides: TGTGCCAGCAGTTACTCGGGACATCCCGAGCAGTACTTC.

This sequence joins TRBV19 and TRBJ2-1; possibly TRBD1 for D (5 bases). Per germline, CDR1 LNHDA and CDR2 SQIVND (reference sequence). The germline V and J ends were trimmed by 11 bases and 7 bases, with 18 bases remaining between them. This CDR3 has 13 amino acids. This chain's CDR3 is CAVGMGPGNEQFF. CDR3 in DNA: TGTGCCGTCGGTATGGGGCCCGGAAATGAGCAGTTCTTC.

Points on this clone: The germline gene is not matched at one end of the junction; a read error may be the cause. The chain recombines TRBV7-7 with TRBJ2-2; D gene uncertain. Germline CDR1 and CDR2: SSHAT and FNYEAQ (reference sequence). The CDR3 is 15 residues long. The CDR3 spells CASSLVSGGTGELFF. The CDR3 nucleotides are TGTGCTAGCAGCTTGGTGTCAGGCGGCACCGGGGAGCTGTTTTTT.

CDR3 DNA: TGTGCCAGCAGTGCTTCCAGCGGTGGAGCAGATACGCAGTATTTT. Amino acid sequence: CASSASSGGADTQYF. The V and J genes are TRBV2 and TRBJ2-3, with TRBD2 as a possible D gene (5 bases). CDR3 size: 15 residues. The germline V gene encodes CDR1 SNHLY and CDR2 FYNNEI. Between the trimmed V and J ends, which lost 4 bases and 4 bases, there was a span of 15 bases.

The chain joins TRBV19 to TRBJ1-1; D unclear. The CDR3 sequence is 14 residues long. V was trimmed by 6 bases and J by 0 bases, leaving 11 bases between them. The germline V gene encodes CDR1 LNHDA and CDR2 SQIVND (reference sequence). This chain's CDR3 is CASRAGQVNTEAFF. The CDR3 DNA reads TGTGCCAGTAGGGCCGGGCAGGTGAACACTGAAGCTTTCTTT.

CDR3 region: CASSFGKAKNTGELFF. Written as DNA, the CDR3 is TGTGCCAGCAGCTTCGGGAAAGCTAAAAACACCGGGGAGCTGTTTTTT. The V gene is TRBV5-4, the J gene TRBJ2-2; the D gene is possibly TRBD2 (5 bases). Germline V gene data show CDR1 as SGHNT and CDR2 as YYREEE (reference sequence). V lost 2 bases and J lost 2, with 13 bases in between. This CDR3 comprises 16 residues.

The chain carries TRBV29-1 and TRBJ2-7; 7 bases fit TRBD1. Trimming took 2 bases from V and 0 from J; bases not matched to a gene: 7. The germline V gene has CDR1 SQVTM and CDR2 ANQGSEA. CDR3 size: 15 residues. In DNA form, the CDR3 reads TGCAGCGTTGAAATCGGACAGGCCAACTCCTACGAGCAGTACTTC. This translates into CSVEIGQANSYEQYF.

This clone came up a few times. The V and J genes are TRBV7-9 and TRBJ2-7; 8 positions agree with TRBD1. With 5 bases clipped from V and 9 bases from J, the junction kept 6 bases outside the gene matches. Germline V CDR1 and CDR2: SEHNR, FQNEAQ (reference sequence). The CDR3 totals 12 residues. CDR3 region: CASSPTGDGQYF. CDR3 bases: TGTGCCAGCAGCCCGACAGGGGACGGGCAGTACTTC.

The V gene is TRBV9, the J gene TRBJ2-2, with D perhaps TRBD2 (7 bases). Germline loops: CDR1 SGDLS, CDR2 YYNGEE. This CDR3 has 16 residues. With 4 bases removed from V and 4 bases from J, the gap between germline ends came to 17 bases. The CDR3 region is CASSLLQGGGTGELFF. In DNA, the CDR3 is TGTGCCAGCAGCCTCTTACAGGGAGGGGGCACCGGGGAGCTGTTTTTT. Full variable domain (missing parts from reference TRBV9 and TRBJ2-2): DSGVTQTPKHLITATGQRVTLRCSPRSGDLSVYWYQQSLDQGLQFLIQYYNGEERAKGNILERFSAQQFPDLHSELNLSSLELGDSALYFCASSLLQGGGTGELFFGEGSRLTVL.

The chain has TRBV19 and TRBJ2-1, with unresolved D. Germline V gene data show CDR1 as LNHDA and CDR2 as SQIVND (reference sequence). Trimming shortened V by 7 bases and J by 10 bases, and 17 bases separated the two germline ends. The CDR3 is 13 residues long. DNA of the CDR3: TGTGCCAGTACCCCAAGGTCGGTAGGGGAGCAGTTCTTC. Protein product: CASTPRSVGEQFF.

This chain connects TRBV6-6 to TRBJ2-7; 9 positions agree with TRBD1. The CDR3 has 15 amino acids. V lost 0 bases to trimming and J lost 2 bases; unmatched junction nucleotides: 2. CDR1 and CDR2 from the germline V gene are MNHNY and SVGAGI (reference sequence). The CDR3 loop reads CASSYSGTGTYEQYF. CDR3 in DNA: TGTGCCAGCAGTTACTCGGGGACAGGGACCTACGAGCAGTACTTC.

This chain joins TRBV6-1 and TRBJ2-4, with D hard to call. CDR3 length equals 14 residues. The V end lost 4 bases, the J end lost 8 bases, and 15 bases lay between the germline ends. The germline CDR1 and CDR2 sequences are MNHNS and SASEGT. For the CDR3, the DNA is TGTGCCAGCAGTGGGTTTAGAACTGAGGACATTCAGTACTTC. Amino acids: CASSGFRTEDIQYF.

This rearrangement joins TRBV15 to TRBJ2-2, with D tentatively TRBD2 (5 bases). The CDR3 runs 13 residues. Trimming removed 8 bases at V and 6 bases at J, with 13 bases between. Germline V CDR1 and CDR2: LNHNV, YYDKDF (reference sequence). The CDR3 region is CATREVFPGELFF. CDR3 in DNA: TGTGCCACCCGGGAAGTCTTTCCCGGGGAGCTGTTTTTT.

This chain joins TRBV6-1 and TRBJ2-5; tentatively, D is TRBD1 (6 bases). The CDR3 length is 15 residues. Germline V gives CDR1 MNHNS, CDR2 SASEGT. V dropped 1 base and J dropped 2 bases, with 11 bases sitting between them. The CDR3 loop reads CASSEVGARQETQYF. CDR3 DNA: TGTGCCAGCAGTGAAGTGGGGGCGAGGCAAGAGACCCAGTACTTC.

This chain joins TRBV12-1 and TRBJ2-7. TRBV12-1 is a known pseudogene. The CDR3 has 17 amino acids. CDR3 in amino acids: CASSLNPFSSETNEQYF. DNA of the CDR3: TGTGCCAGCAGCCTCAACCCGTTTTCGTCCGAGACCAACGAGCAGTACTTC.

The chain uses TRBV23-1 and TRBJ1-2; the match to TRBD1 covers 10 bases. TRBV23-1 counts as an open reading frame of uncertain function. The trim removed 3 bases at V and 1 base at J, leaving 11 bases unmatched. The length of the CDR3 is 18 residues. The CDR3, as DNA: TGCGCCAGCAGTCACCCCCGGGACAGGGGACTAATTAACTATGGCTACACCTTC. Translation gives CASSHPRDRGLINYGYTF.

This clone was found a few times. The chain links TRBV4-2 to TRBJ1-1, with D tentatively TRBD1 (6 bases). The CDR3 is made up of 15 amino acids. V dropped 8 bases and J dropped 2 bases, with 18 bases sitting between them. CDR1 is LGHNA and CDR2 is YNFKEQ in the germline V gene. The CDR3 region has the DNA TGTGCCAGCGCTAAGGGGCAGACAGGTAACACTGAAGCTTTCTTT. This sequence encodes CASAKGQTGNTEAFF.

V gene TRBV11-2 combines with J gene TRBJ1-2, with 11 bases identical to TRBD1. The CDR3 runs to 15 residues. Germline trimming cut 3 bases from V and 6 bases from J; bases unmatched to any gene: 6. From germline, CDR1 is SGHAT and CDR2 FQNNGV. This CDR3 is CASSLGGQGVHGYTF. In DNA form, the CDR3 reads TGTGCCAGCAGCTTGGGGGGACAGGGGGTACATGGCTACACCTTC.

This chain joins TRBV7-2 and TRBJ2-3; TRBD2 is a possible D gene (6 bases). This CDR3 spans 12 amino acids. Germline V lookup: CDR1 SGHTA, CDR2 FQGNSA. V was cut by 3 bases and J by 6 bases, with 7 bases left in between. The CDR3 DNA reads TGTGCCAGCAGCTTTGGGGGGGATACGCAGTATTTT. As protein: CASSFGGDTQYF.

CDR3 bases: TGTGCCAGCAGACGCCGGTGGGGGACAGGGGCCACAGATACGCAGTATTTT. Its protein is CASRRRWGTGATDTQYF. The rearrangement links TRBV27 to TRBJ2-3, with TRBD1 identical over 10 bases. J was trimmed by 2 bases and V by 6 bases; bases with no gene match: 11. CDR3 size: 17 residues. The germline V gene has CDR1 MNHEY and CDR2 SMNVEV (reference sequence).

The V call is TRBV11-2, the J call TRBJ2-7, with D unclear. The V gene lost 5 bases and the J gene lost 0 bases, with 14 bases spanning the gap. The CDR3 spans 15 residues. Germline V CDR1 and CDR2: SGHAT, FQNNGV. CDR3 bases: TGTGCCAGCAGCCAAGCTGGGCTAAACTCCTACGAGCAGTACTTC. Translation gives CASSQAGLNSYEQYF.

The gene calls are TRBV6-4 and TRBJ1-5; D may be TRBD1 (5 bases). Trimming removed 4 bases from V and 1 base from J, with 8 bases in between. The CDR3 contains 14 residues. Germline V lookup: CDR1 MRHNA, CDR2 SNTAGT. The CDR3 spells CASSGRGSNQPQHF. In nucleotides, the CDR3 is TGTGCCAGCAGTGGAAGGGGCAGCAATCAGCCCCAGCATTTT.

CDR3 DNA sequence: TGTGCCAGCAGCTTGCGGAGGACAGGGTCTAGCTCCTACGAGCAGTACTTC. Protein product: CASSLRRTGSSSYEQYF. The J gene is TRBJ2-7, the V gene TRBV5-6; the match to TRBD1 covers 8 bases. CDR1 and CDR2 from the germline V gene are SGHDT and YYEEEE. CDR3 length: 17 residues. Trimming took 1 base from V and 0 from J; bases not matched to a gene: 9.

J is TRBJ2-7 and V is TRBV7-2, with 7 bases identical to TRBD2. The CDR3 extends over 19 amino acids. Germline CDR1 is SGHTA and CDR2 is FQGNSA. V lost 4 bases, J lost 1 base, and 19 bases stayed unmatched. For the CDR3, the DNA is TGTGCCAGCAGCTCCCCGGAGGGACTACGAACTAGACTTTCCTACGAGCAGTACTTC. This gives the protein CASSSPEGLRTRLSYEQYF.

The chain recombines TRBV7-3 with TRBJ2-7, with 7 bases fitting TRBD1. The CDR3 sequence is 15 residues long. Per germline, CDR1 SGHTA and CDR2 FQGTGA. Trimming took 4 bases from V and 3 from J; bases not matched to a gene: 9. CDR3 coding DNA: TGTGCCAGCAGCTCCCGGGACAGAACTTACTACGAGCAGTACTTC. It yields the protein CASSSRDRTYYEQYF.

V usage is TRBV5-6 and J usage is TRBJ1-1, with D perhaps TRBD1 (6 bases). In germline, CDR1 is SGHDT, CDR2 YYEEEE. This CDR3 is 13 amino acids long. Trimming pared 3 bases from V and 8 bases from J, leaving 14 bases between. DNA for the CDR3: TGTGCCAGCAGCTGGAGGATGGGGGCGGAAGCTTTCTTT. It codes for CASSWRMGAEAFF.

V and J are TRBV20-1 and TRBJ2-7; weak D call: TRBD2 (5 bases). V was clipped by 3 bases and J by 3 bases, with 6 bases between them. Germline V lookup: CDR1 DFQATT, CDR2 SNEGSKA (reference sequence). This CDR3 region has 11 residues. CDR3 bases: TGCAGTGCTAGCGGGGACTACGAGCAGTACTTC. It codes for CSASGDYEQYF.

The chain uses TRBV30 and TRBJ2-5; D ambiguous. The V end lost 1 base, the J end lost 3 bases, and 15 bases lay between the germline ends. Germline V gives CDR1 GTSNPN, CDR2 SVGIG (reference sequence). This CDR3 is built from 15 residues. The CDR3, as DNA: TGTGCCTGGAGTGGCGACGTGGTAACTGAAGAGACCCAGTACTTC. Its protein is CAWSGDVVTEETQYF. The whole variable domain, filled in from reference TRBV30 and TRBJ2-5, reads SQTIHQWPATLVQPVGSPLSLECTVEGTSNPNLYWYRQAAGRGLQLLFYSVGIGQISSEVPQNLSASRPQDRQFILSSKKLLLSDSGFYLCAWSGDVVTEETQYFGPGTRLLVL.

DNA of the CDR3: TGTGCCAGCCGAGCAGGGGGCGAACGTAGCAAGTTCGGAGCTTTCTTT. Its protein product is CASRAGGERSKFGAFF. The chain uses TRBV7-9 and TRBJ1-1, with TRBD1 matching 8 bases. Germline V gives CDR1 SEHNR, CDR2 FQNEAQ (reference sequence). V gave up 8 bases and J gave up 10 bases; unmatched junction bases: 21. This CDR3 contains 16 residues.

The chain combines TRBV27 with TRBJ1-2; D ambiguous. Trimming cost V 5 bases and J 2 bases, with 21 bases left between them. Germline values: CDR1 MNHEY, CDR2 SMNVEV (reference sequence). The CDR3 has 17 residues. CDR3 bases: TGTGCCAGCAGTCCGACCTTCTTTTTAGGGAGCAACTATGGCTACACCTTC. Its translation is CASSPTFFLGSNYGYTF.

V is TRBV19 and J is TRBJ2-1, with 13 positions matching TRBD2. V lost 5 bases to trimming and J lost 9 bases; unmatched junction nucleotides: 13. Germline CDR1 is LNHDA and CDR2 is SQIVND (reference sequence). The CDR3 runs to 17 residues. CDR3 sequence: CASSFRTSGSLRGEQFF. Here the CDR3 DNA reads TGTGCCAGTAGTTTCCGGACTAGCGGGAGCCTCAGGGGTGAGCAGTTCTTC.